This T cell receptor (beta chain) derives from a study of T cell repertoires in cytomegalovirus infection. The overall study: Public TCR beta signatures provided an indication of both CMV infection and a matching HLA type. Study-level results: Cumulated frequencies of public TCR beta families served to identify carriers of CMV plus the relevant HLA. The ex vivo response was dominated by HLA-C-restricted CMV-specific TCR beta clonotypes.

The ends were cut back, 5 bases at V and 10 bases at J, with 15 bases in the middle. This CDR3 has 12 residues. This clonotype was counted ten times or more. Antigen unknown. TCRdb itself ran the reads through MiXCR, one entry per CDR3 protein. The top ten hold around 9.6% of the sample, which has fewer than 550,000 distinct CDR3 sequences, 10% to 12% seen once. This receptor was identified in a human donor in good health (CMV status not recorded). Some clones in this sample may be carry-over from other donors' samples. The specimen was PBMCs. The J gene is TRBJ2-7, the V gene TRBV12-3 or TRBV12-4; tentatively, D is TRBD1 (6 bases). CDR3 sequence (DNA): TGTGCCAGCAGTCAGCGGACAGACGGACAGTACTTC. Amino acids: CASSQRTDGQYF.